This T cell receptor (beta chain) was sequenced during a study of cytomegalovirus exposure and HLA in healthy donors. Study results and limitations: V- and J-gene trimming of TCR beta was linked (in a later analysis) to a missense DCLRE1C variant. Both high specificity and high sensitivity reportedly marked the classifier's diagnosis of cytomegalovirus status. In a later analysis, most CMV-associated TCR beta chains appeared HLA-restricted. The authors listed 164 TCR beta chains as cytomegalovirus-associated.

This clone was picked up a small number of times. The antigen remains unidentified. Germline V CDR1 and CDR2: MNHEY, SVGAGI. The CDR3 sequence is 14 residues long. The junction had 10 bases not matched to a gene; V was cut back by 6 bases and J by 8 bases. PCR primers comprised 60 Vbeta and 13 Jbeta primers. Sequencing was performed with immunoSEQ multiplex PCR; in TCRdb, only in-frame clones are kept and a portion is missing. The profile shows around 140,000 clones, more than 60% of them singletons. This clonotype was sampled from a female donor in good health and CMV-seronegative. The chain couples TRBV6-5 to TRBJ1-2; 9 positions agree with TRBD1. The sample was PBMCs. CDR3 nucleotides: TGTGCCAGCAGCTCCTCCGGGGACAGGGAAGGCTACACCTTC. This codes for CASSSSGDREGYTF.